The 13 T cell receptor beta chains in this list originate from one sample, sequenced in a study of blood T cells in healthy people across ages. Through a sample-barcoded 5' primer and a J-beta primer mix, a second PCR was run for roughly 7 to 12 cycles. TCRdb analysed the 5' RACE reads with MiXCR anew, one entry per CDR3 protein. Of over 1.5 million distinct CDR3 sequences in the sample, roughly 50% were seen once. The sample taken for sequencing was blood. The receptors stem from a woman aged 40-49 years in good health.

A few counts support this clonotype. The CDR3 sequence: CASSRYETSGGDTQYF. CDR3 DNA: TGTGCCAGCAGCCGATACGAGACTAGCGGGGGGGATACGCAGTATTTT. The chain combines TRBV11-2 with TRBJ2-3; 13 bases are shared with TRBD2. CDR1 and CDR2 (germline): SGHAT, FQNNGV. Unmatched junction bases numbered 8, after V lost 5 bases and J lost 6 bases. This CDR3 spans 16 amino acids.

In DNA, the CDR3 is TGTGCCAGCAGCCCCCGACGGACAGGGAGCACAGATACGCAGTATTTT. Translated, it gives CASSPRRTGSTDTQYF. This sequence joins TRBV7-8 and TRBJ2-3; 8 nucleotides align to TRBD1. This CDR3 has 16 residues. Germline V gene lookup returns CDR1 SGHVS and CDR2 FQNEAQ. Trimming removed 5 bases from V and 0 bases from J; junction bases left unmatched: 7. The full variable domain, with the rest looked up from reference TRBV7-8 and TRBJ2-3, is GAGVSQSPRYKVAKRGQDVALRCDPISGHVSLFWYQQALGQGPEFLTYFQNEAQLDKSGLPSDRFFAERPEGSVSTLKIQRTQQEDSAVYLCASSPRRTGSTDTQYFGPGTRLTVL.

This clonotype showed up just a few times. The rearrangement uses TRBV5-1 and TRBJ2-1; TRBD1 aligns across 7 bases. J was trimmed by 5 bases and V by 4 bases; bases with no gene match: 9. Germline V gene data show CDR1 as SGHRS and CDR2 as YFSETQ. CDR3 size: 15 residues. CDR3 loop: CASSGLGTDNNEQFF. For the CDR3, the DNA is TGCGCCAGCAGCGGCCTCGGGACAGATAACAATGAGCAGTTCTTC. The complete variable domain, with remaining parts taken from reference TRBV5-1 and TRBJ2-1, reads KAGVTQTPRYLIKTRGQQVTLSCSPISGHRSVSWYQQTPGQGLQFLFEYFSETQRNKGNFPGRFSGRQFSNSRSEMNVSTLELGDSALYLCASSGLGTDNNEQFFGPGTRLTVL.

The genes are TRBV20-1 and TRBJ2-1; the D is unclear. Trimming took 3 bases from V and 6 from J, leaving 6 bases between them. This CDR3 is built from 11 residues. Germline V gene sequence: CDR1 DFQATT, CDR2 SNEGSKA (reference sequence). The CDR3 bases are TGCAGTGCTAGGTTGGGCAATGAGCAGTTCTTC. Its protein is CSARLGNEQFF.

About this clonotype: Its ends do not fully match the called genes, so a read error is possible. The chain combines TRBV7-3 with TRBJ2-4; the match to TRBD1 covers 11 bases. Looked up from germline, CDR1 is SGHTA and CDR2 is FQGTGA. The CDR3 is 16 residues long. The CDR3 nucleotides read TGTGCCAGAAGCTTAGGGTCCGGGACAGGGGGGAGCATTCAGTACTTC. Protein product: CARSLGSGTGGSIQYF.

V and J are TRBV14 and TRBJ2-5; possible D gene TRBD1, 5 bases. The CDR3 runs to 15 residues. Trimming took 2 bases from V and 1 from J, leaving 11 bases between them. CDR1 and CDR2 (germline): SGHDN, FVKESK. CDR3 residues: CASSQPRQFQETQYF. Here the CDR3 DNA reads TGTGCCAGCAGCCAACCTCGACAGTTCCAAGAGACCCAGTACTTC.

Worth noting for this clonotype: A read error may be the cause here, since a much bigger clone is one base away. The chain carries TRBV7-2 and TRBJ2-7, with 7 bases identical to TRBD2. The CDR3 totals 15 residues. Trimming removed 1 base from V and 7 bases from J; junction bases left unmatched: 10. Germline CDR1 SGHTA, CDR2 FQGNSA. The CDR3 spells CASSLEDLAVNEQYF. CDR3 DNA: TGTGCCAGCAGCTTAGAGGACCTAGCGGTCAATGAGCAGTACTTC.

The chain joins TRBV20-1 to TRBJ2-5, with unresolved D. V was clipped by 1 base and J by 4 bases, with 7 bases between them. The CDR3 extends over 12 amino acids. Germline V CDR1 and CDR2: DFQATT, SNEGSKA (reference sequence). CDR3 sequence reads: CSARGDSETQYF. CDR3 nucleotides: TGCAGTGCTAGAGGAGATTCAGAGACCCAGTACTTC.

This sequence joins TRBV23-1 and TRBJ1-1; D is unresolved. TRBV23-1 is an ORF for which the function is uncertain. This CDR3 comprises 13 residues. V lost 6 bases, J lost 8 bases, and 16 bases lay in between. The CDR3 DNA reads TGCGCCAGCAGACAGACCGGGAAAGGGGAAGCTTTCTTT. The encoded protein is CASRQTGKGEAFF.

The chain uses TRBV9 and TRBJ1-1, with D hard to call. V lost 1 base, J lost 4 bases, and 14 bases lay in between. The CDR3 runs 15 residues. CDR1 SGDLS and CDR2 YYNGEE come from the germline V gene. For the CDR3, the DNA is TGTGCCAGCAGCGTAAGGCCGAGGGTGGTCACTGAAGCTTTCTTT. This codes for CASSVRPRVVTEAFF.

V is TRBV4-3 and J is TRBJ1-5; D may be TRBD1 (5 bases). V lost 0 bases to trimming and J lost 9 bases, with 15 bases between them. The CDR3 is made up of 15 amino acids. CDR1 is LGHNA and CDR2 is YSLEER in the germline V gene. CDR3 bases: TGCGCCAGCAGCCAAGATGGGGCAGACAGTCGGCCCCAGCATTTT. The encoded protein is CASSQDGADSRPQHF.

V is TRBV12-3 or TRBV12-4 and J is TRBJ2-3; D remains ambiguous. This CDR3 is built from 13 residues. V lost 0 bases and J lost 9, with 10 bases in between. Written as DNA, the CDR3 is TGTGCCAGCAGTTTAGCGCCAGTAAAAACGCAGTATTTT. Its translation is CASSLAPVKTQYF.

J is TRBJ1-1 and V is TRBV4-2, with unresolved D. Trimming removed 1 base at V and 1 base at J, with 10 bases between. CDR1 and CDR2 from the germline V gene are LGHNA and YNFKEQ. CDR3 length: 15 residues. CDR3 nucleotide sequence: TGTGCCAGCAGCCAAGGTTGGGATTCGAACACTGAAGCTTTCTTT. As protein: CASSQGWDSNTEAFF.